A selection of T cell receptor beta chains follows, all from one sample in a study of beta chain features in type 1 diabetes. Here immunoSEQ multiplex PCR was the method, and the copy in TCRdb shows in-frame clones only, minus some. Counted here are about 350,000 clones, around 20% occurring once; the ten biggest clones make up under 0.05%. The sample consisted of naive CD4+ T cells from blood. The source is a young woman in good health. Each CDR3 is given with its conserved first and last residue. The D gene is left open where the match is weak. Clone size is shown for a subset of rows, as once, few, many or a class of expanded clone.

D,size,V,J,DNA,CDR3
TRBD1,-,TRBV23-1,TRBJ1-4,TGCGCCAGCCGCCGGGACAGGGAGGTCGAGGAAAAACTGTTTTTT,CASRRDREVEEKLFF
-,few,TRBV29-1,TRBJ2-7,TGCAGCGTTGAAGTCCGTCCAGGAGGTTTGGGCGAGCAGTACTTC,CSVEVRPGGLGEQYF
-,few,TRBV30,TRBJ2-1,TGTGCCTGGAGTGTAGAGATTGAGCAGTTCTTC,CAWSVEIEQFF
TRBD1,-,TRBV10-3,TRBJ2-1,TGTGCCATCAGCAGGACAGGGGACAATGAGCAGTTCTTC,CAISRTGDNEQFF
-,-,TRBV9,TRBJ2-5,TGTGCCAGCAGCGTAGATTCCAGGTCGCGTGGCCAGTACTTC,CASSVDSRSRGQYF
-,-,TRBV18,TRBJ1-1,TGTGCCAGCCGTACCGGGACACACAATGAAGCTTTCTTT,CASRTGTHNEAFF
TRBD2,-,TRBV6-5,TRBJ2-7,TGTGCCAGCAGCCCTACTAGCGGGGCTTTGGGGGAGCAGTACTTC,CASSPTSGALGEQYF
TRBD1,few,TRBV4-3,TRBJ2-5,TGCGCCAGCAGCCACGTTACAGGGGGGGAGACCCAGTACTTC,CASSHVTGGETQYF
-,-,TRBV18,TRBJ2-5,TGTGCCAGCTCGCCTCAGGGAGGCTTACAAGAGACCCAGTACTTC,CASSPQGGLQETQYF
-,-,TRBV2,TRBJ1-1,TGTGCCAGCAGTGGCTACAGAACGAACACTGAAGCTTTCTTT,CASSGYRTNTEAFF
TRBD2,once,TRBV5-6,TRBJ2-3,TGTGCCAGCAGCCCCCGGGACTGGGCGGGGGACACAGATACGCAGTATTTT,CASSPRDWAGDTDTQYF
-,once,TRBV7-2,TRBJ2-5,TGTGCCAGCAGCTTAGAGGGGGGGACTTTACAAGAGACCCAGTACTTC,CASSLEGGTLQETQYF
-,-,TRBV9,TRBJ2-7,TGTGCCAGCAGCGTAGTAGCGCAGTCTTACGAGCAGTACTTC,CASSVVAQSYEQYF
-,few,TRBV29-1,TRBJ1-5,TGCAGCGTTGGGGAGGGCAATCAGCCCCAGCATTTT,CSVGEGNQPQHF
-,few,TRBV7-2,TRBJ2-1,TGTGCCAGCAGCTTACGCCGGGCTCAGGGTGGAGAGCAGTTCTTC,CASSLRRAQGGEQFF
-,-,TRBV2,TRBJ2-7,TGTGCCAGCAGCGAGAGGATCTACGAGCAGTACTTC,CASSERIYEQYF
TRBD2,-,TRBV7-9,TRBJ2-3,TGTGCCAGCAGCACTAGCGGGAAGAGCACAGATACGCAGTATTTT,CASSTSGKSTDTQYF
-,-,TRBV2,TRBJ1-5,TGTGCCAGCAGTGACAGGGGCGGCAATCAGCCCCAGCATTTT,CASSDRGGNQPQHF
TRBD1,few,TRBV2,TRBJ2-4,TGTGCCAGCCAACAGGGGCCGCTGGCCTTC,CASQQGPLAF
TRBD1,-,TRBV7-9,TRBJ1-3,TGTGCCAGCAGCTTAGCGACGACAGGGTGGCAAAACACCATATATTTT,CASSLATTGWQNTIYF
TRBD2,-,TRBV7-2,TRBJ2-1,TGTGCCAGCAGCCTAGAGCGGGGCTCCTACAATGAGCAGTTCTTC,CASSLERGSYNEQFF
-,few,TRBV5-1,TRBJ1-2,TGCGCCAGCAGCTTCGAAAGGGAGGGCTACACCTTC,CASSFEREGYTF
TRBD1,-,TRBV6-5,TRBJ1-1,TGTGCCAGCAGTCCGGGACAGGGGGCGCGGGGGGGAGCTTTCTTT,CASSPGQGARGGAFF
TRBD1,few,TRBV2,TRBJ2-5,TGTGCCAGCACCTGGACAGGGGAGAGGGAGACCCAGTACTTC,CASTWTGERETQYF
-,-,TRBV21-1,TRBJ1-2,TGTGCCAGCAGCCAAAATCTGAGGCTCTATGGCTACACCTTC,CASSQNLRLYGYTF
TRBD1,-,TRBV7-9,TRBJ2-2,TGTGCCAGCAGCTCACAGGGGAGCACCGGGGAGCTGTTTTTT,CASSSQGSTGELFF
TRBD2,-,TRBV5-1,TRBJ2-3,TGCGCCAGCAGCTTGGCTAGCGGGAGCGCAGATACGCAGTATTTT,CASSLASGSADTQYF
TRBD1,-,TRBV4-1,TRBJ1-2,TGCGCCAGCAGCCAGCCGGACAGGGTCTATGGCTACACCTTC,CASSQPDRVYGYTF
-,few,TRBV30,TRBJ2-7,TGTGCCTGGAGTTGGAGGGGGCACGAGCAGTACTTC,CAWSWRGHEQYF
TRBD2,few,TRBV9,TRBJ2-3,TGTGCCAGCAGCGCCTCGACTAGCGGGAGAGGAGGAGATACGCAGTATTTT,CASSASTSGRGGDTQYF
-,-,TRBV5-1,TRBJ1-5,TGCGCCAGCAGTCGGAATCAGCCCCAGCATTTT,CASSRNQPQHF
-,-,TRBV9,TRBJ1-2,TGTGCCAGCAGCGTTTTATCGGGAACCTATGGCTACACCTTC,CASSVLSGTYGYTF
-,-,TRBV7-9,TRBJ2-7,TGTGCCAGCAGCGCGCCGGACATCTACGAGCAGTACTTC,CASSAPDIYEQYF
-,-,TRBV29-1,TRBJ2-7,TGCAGCGTTGCAGGGTCCGATAGCTCCTACGAGCAGTACTTC,CSVAGSDSSYEQYF
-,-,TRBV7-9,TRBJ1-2,TGTGCCAGCAGCTTAGGACAATCAGTAGTTTACTATGGCTACACCTTC,CASSLGQSVVYYGYTF
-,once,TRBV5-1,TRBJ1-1,TGCGCCAGCAGCTTGGTGGCGGGTGTGAACACTGAAGCTTTCTTT,CASSLVAGVNTEAFF
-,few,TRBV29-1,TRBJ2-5,TGCAGCTTCGGGAGGGGGCTATTGGAGACCCAGTACTTC,CSFGRGLLETQYF
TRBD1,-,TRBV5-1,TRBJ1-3,TGCGCCAGCAGCAAGGCCGGGACAGGGGTCAGCTCTGGAAACACCATATATTTT,CASSKAGTGVSSGNTIYF
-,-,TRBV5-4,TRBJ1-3,TGTGCCAGCAGCTTGCCGGCTGGAAACACCATATATTTT,CASSLPAGNTIYF
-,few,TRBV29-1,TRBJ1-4,TGCAGCGTTGAAGTCCAGCTAGATGAAAAACTGTTTTTT,CSVEVQLDEKLFF
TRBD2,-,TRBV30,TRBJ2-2,TGTGCCTGGACCACCTACGAGCGGGGCGACACCGGGGAGCTGTTTTTT,CAWTTYERGDTGELFF
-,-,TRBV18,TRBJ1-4,TGTGCCAGCTCACCCATCGGGAGCTCTAATGAAAAACTGTTTTTT,CASSPIGSSNEKLFF
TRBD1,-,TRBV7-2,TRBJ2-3,TGTGCCAGCAGCTCCGGAAGAAGAGGGGGCCGGATAGATACGCAGTATTTT,CASSSGRRGGRIDTQYF
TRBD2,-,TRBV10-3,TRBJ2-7,TGTGCCACCTCTACGCGGGAGCGCTACGAGCAGTACTTC,CATSTRERYEQYF
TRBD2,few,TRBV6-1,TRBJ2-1,TGTGCCAGCAGTGATTCCACTAGCGGTTACAATGAGCAGTTCTTC,CASSDSTSGYNEQFF
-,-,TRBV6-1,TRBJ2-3,TGTGCCAGCACCACAGAGGGAGATACGCAGTATTTT,CASTTEGDTQYF
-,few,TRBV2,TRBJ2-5,TGTGCCAGCAGTGAGCGTGAGACCCAGTACTTC,CASSERETQYF
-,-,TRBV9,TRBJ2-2,TGTGCCAGCAGCGTAAGGACTACTGGGACCGGGGAGCTGTTTTTT,CASSVRTTGTGELFF
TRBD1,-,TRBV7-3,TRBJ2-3,TGTGCCAGCAGCTTGGGACAGGGGCACGTAGGTACGCAGTATTTT,CASSLGQGHVGTQYF
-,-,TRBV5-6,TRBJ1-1,TGTGCCAGCACTAGACAGGCGTCCTTTGAAGCTTTCTTT,CASTRQASFEAFF
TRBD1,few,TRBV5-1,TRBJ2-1,TGCGCCAGCAGCTTGGGAGACAGGGGGAACAATGAGCAGTTCTTC,CASSLGDRGNNEQFF
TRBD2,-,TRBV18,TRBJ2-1,TGTGCCAGCTCACCGGTACTTAGCGGGGGGGACACCAATGAGCAGTTCTTC,CASSPVLSGGDTNEQFF
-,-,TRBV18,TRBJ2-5,TGTGCCAGCTCTCTGCAGGGGACGGTAGAGACCCAGTACTTC,CASSLQGTVETQYF
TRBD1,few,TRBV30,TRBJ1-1,TGTGCCTGGACGACCGGGACAGTGATGGACACTGAAGCTTTCTTT,CAWTTGTVMDTEAFF
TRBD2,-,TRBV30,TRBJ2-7,TGTGCCTTATCCCAGGCGGGAGTCGAGCAGTACTTC,CALSQAGVEQYF